The 27 T cell receptor beta chains presented below share a single source sample, sequenced in a study of blood T cell repertoires in COVID-19. Some clones are missing from TCRdb's copy, which holds only in-frame ones; the method was immunoSEQ multiplex PCR. The sample yields approximately 150,000 clones, approximately 84% seen once. Input material: peripheral blood. Source of these receptors: a woman over 75 with acute or convalescent COVID-19.

As DNA, the CDR3 is TGTGCCAGCAGCGCTGGCGGGCGGGAGACCCAGTACTTC. As protein: CASSAGGRETQYF. The chain carries TRBV7-2 and TRBJ2-5; D possibly corresponds to TRBD2 (5 bases). Germline V gives CDR1 SGHTA, CDR2 FQGNSA. The CDR3 loop spans 13 amino acids. V was cut by 5 bases and J by 5 bases, with 12 bases left in between.

The chain couples TRBV5-1 to TRBJ2-7, with 9 positions matching TRBD1. The CDR3 is made up of 14 amino acids. Looked up from germline, CDR1 is SGHRS and CDR2 is YFSETQ. Trimming removed 1 base from V and 4 bases from J; junction bases left unmatched: 3. The CDR3 loop is CASSLSGQGYEQYF. DNA for the CDR3: TGCGCCAGCAGCTTGTCCGGACAGGGGTACGAGCAGTACTTC.

This chain connects TRBV6-2 or TRBV6-3 to TRBJ2-2, with TRBD1 identical over 7 bases. There are 15 residues in the CDR3. The ends lost 2 bases at V and 0 bases at J; junction bases unmatched: 0. In germline, CDR1 is MNHEY, CDR2 SVGEGT. The CDR3 region is CASSYGTANTGELFF. The CDR3 DNA sequence: TGTGCCAGCAGTTACGGGACAGCGAACACCGGGGAGCTGTTTTTT.

The chain employs TRBV7-2 and TRBJ2-3; 9 positions match TRBD2. This CDR3 spans 16 amino acids. V lost 7 bases to trimming and J lost 7 bases; unmatched junction nucleotides: 15. Looked up from germline, CDR1 is SGHTA and CDR2 is FQGNSA. CDR3 residues: CASTSNLAGVLYTQYF. The CDR3 DNA reads as TGTGCCAGCACCTCCAATTTAGCGGGAGTCTTATATACGCAGTATTTT.

V gene TRBV9 combines with J gene TRBJ2-7; D is perhaps TRBD1 (6 bases). There are 12 residues in the CDR3. With 0 bases removed from V and 6 bases from J, the gap between germline ends came to 7 bases. The germline gives CDR1 SGDLS, CDR2 YYNGEE. CDR3 region: CASSVDRVEQYF. Written as DNA, the CDR3 is TGTGCCAGCAGCGTAGACAGGGTCGAGCAGTACTTC.

The chain couples TRBV5-6 to TRBJ1-3; weak D call: TRBD1 (5 bases). Trimming took 4 bases from V and 4 from J, leaving 12 bases between them. There are 14 residues in the CDR3. Germline CDR1 is SGHDT and CDR2 is YYEEEE. DNA of the CDR3: TGTGCCAGCAGCCCTCGGGGGAGGGGAAACACCATATATTTT. Translated, it gives CASSPRGRGNTIYF.

The chain joins TRBV3-1 (or the pseudogene TRBV3-2) to TRBJ1-2; D gene unclear. The CDR3 totals 16 residues. The ends were cut back, 4 bases at V and 0 bases at J, with 15 bases in the middle. The V gene's germline CDR1 is LGHDT and CDR2 YNNKEL (reference sequence). This chain's CDR3 is CASSLRVTTANYGYTF. Written as DNA, the CDR3 is TGTGCCAGCAGCCTTCGGGTGACTACAGCTAACTATGGCTACACCTTC.

This chain uses TRBV7-9 with TRBJ1-1, with a weak D call TRBD1 (6 bases). Germline CDR1 SEHNR, CDR2 FQNEAQ (reference sequence). The CDR3 extends over 12 amino acids. Trimming pared 1 base from V and 8 bases from J, leaving 8 bases between. CDR3 amino acids: CASSLGGQEAFF. Written as DNA, the CDR3 is TGTGCCAGCAGCTTAGGAGGACAGGAAGCTTTCTTT.

This clone came up a few times. J is TRBJ1-2 and V is TRBV5-1; 7 bases line up with TRBD1. Losses at the gene ends were 5 bases for V and 0 bases for J; bases not matched to a gene: 4. The germline gives CDR1 SGHRS, CDR2 YFSETQ. CDR3 length: 14 residues. CDR3 sequence (DNA): TGCGCCAGCAGAGGACAGGCAGCTAACTATGGCTACACCTTC. It specifies CASRGQAANYGYTF.

This chain links TRBV10-3 with TRBJ2-4, with 8 nucleotides matching TRBD2. The CDR3 contains 15 residues. The V and J ends lost 4 bases and 4 bases, in that order; junction bases with no gene match: 6. The germline V gene has CDR1 ENHRY and CDR2 SYGVKD. CDR3: CAISGTGGGKNIQYF. CDR3 DNA sequence: TGTGCCATCAGTGGGACCGGGGGGGGGAAAAACATTCAGTACTTC.

The chain joins TRBV7-2 to TRBJ1-2; 8 bases fit TRBD1. This CDR3 is 14 amino acids long. Germline V gives CDR1 SGHTA, CDR2 FQGNSA. The J segment lost 4 bases and the V segment lost 5 bases, leaving 6 bases of the junction unmatched. CDR3 amino acids: CASSPRDRTYGYTF. The CDR3 nucleotides are TGTGCCAGCAGCCCCCGGGACAGGACCTATGGCTACACCTTC.

There are a few counts of this clone. V is TRBV6-4 and J is TRBJ2-7; the match to TRBD1 covers 10 bases. Germline values: CDR1 MRHNA, CDR2 SNTAGT. The CDR3 length is 14 residues. V lost 6 bases, J lost 5 bases, and 7 bases stayed unmatched. The DNA of the CDR3 is TGTGCCAGCAGCAGTAGGGACAGGGGCCACGAGCAGTACTTC. Protein sequence: CASSSRDRGHEQYF.

V and J are TRBV4-1 and TRBJ2-6; D gene uncertain. This CDR3 is 17 amino acids long. CDR1 and CDR2 from the germline V gene are MGHRA and YSYEKL. The V end was cut by 3 bases, the J end by 0 bases, with 12 bases between. The CDR3 loop reads CASSQTTVSSGANVLTF. In nucleotides, the CDR3 is TGCGCCAGCAGCCAGACCACAGTTAGCTCTGGGGCCAACGTCCTGACTTTC.

V and J are TRBV10-3 and TRBJ1-6; 7 bases are shared with TRBD1. The CDR3 has 15 residues. Germline CDR1 reads ENHRY; CDR2 reads SYGVKD. V lost 10 bases to trimming and J lost 4 bases; unmatched junction nucleotides: 10. CDR3 DNA: TGTGCCACCGCTACGGACAGGCTTTATAATTCACCCCTCCACTTT. It encodes CATATDRLYNSPLHF.

The chain has TRBV29-1 and TRBJ1-4; the D gene is possibly TRBD1 (6 bases). V was trimmed by 5 bases and J by 8 bases, leaving 18 bases between them. CDR1 is SQVTM and CDR2 is ANQGSEA in the germline V gene. The CDR3 contains 14 residues. In DNA, the CDR3 is TGCAGCGTTCTTGGGGCAGGGGTAGGAGAAAAACTGTTTTTT. It translates to CSVLGAGVGEKLFF.

The V and J genes are TRBV6-2 or TRBV6-3 and TRBJ2-6, with 11 bases identical to TRBD1. Per the germline V gene, CDR1 is MNHEY and CDR2 is SVGEGT. CDR3 length equals 18 residues. With V trimmed by 5 bases and J by 4 bases, 10 bases remained unmatched. CDR3 sequence: CASSPLGQGASGANVLTF. In DNA, the CDR3 is TGTGCCAGCAGTCCCTTAGGACAGGGGGCTTCAGGGGCCAACGTCCTGACTTTC.

This clone has only a few counts. V usage is TRBV15 and J usage is TRBJ1-2; unclear D gene. The CDR3 is made up of 17 amino acids. V lost 0 bases, J lost 5 bases, and 19 bases lay in between. CDR1 and CDR2 from the germline V gene are LNHNV and YYDKDF (reference sequence). This chain's CDR3 is CATSRDLGRPGSYGYTF. CDR3 nucleotide sequence: TGTGCCACCAGCAGAGATCTGGGCCGACCAGGATCATATGGCTACACCTTC.

The chain carries TRBV5-4 and TRBJ1-1, with 7 bases that match TRBD1. Trimming took 4 bases from V and 4 from J; bases not matched to a gene: 7. This CDR3 is 14 amino acids long. The germline gives CDR1 SGHNT, CDR2 YYREEE (reference sequence). This CDR3 is CASSTETGSTEAFF. The CDR3 DNA reads as TGTGCCAGCAGCACCGAGACAGGGAGCACTGAAGCTTTCTTT.

This rearrangement joins TRBV5-5 to TRBJ2-5; 8 bases align to TRBD1. The V segment lost 2 bases and the J segment 7 bases; nucleotides outside the gene matches: 7. Germline V gene lookup returns CDR1 SGHKS and CDR2 YYEKEE (reference sequence). The CDR3 is 14 amino acids. CDR3 residues: CASSLGQGVGTQYF. As DNA, the CDR3 is TGTGCCAGCAGCTTAGGACAGGGAGTGGGGACCCAGTACTTC.

The J gene is TRBJ1-2, the V gene TRBV25-1; D not certain. The ends were cut back, 3 bases at V and 5 bases at J, with 13 bases in the middle. Germline assignment: CDR1 MGHDK and CDR2 SYGVNS. The CDR3 is 14 amino acids. The CDR3 bases are TGTGCCAGCAGTGATGCGTGGGCTGGGTATGGCTACACCTTC. It codes for CASSDAWAGYGYTF.

The V and J genes are TRBV29-1 and TRBJ1-2; possibly TRBD1 for D (6 bases). Germline V gives CDR1 SQVTM, CDR2 ANQGSEA. V lost 6 bases to trimming and J lost 2 bases, with 19 bases between them. The CDR3 loop spans 15 amino acids. This CDR3 is CSVPQGKYPNYGYTF. CDR3 DNA: TGCAGCGTCCCACAGGGAAAGTATCCCAACTATGGCTACACCTTC.

The chain joins TRBV9 to TRBJ2-7; a weak D match, TRBD2 (5 bases). CDR3 size: 15 residues. The V end was cut by 4 bases, the J end by 0 bases, with 14 bases between. Per the germline V gene, CDR1 is SGDLS and CDR2 is YYNGEE. The CDR3, as DNA: TGTGCCAGCAGCCCACGCCGGGGAAGCTCCTACGAGCAGTACTTC. This sequence encodes CASSPRRGSSYEQYF.

The chain recombines TRBV14 with TRBJ2-7; no clear D gene. Germline loops: CDR1 SGHDN, CDR2 FVKESK. CDR3 length: 15 amino acids. Trimming cost V 4 bases and J 7 bases, with 20 bases left between them. CDR3 sequence reads: CASSPFGEVAEEQYF. The CDR3 DNA is TGTGCCAGCAGCCCTTTCGGTGAAGTCGCGGAAGAGCAGTACTTC.

The CDR3 DNA sequence: TGTGCCAGCAGCGGCGGGAGCGGGGACACCGGGGAGCTGTTTTTT. This codes for CASSGGSGDTGELFF. The chain is built from TRBV5-4 and TRBJ2-2, with 7 bases that match TRBD2. The length of the CDR3 is 15 residues. J lost 3 bases, V lost 4 bases, and 6 bases had no gene match. The V gene's germline CDR1 is SGHNT and CDR2 YYREEE (reference sequence).

This clone was found once. The chain is built from TRBV5-1 and TRBJ1-1, with 9 nucleotides matching TRBD1. The ends lost 0 bases at V and 2 bases at J; junction bases unmatched: 5. Germline V gene sequence: CDR1 SGHRS, CDR2 YFSETQ. The CDR3 sequence is 16 residues long. CDR3 sequence: CASSLAPGQGNTEAFF. The CDR3 nucleotides are TGCGCCAGCAGCTTGGCCCCGGGACAGGGAAACACTGAAGCTTTCTTT.

The J gene is TRBJ2-7, the V gene TRBV6-5; the match to TRBD1 covers 9 bases. The V segment lost 6 bases and the J segment 6 bases; nucleotides outside the gene matches: 6. CDR3 length: 13 amino acids. CDR1 and CDR2 from the germline V gene are MNHEY and SVGAGI. Written as DNA, the CDR3 is TGTGCCAGCAGCCGGACAGGGGTGGTCGAGCAGTACTTC. Translated, it gives CASSRTGVVEQYF.

The CDR3 sequence is CSVLVSSDTQYF. CDR3 coding DNA: TGCAGCGTTTTAGTTAGCTCAGATACGCAGTATTTT. The chain employs TRBV29-1 and TRBJ2-3; D not certain. V lost 5 bases to trimming and J lost 4 bases, with 10 bases between them. CDR1 is SQVTM, CDR2 ANQGSEA, per germline. The CDR3 sequence is 12 residues long.